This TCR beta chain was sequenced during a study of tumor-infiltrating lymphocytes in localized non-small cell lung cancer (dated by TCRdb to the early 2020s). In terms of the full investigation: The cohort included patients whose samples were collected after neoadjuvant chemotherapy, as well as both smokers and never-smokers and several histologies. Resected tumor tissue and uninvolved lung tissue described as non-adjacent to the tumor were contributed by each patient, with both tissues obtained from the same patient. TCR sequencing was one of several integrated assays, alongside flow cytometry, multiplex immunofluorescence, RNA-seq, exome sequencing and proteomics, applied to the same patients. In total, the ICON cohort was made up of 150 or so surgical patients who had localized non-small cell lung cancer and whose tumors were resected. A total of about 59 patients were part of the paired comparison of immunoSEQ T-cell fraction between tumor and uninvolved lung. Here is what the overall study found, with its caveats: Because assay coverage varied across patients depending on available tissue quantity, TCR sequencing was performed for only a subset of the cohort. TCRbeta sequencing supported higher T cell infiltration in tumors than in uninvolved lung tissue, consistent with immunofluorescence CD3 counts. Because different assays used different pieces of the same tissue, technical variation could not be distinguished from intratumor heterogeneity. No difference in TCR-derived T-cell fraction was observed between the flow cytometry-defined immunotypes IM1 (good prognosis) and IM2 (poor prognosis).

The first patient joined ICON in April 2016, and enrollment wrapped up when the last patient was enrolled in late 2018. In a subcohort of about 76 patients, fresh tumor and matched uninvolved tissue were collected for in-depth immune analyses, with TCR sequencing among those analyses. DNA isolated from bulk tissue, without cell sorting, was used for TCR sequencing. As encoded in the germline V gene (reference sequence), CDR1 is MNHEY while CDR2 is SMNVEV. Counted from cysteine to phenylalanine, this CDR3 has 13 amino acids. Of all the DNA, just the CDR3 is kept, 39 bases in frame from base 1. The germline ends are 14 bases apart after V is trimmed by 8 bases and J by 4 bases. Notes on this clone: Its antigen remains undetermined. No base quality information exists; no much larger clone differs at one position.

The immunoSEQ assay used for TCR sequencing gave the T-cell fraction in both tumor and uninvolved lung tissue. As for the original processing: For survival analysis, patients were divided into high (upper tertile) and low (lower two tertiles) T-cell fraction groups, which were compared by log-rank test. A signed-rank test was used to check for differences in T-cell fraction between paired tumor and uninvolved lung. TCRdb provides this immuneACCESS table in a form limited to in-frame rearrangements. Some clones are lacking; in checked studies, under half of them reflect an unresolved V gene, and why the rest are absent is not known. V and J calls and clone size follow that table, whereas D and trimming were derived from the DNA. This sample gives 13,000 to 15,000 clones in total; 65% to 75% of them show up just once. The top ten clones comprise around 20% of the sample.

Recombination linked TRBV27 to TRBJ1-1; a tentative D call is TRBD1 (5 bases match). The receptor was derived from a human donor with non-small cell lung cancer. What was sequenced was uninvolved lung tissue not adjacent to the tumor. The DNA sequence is TGTGCCAGCCGGAAGGCGGGGGGCACTGAAGCTTTCTTT. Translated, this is CASRKAGGTEAFF.